These 19 T cell receptor beta chains share one sample of origin, sequenced in a study of blood T cell repertoires in COVID-19. Sequenced by immunoSEQ multiplex PCR; TCRdb stores in-frame clones only, minus some. The sample holds roughly 280,000 clones; roughly 91% are singletons and the top ten take 1.9%. The specimen sequenced was PBMCs or T cells enriched from blood (not recorded which). The source is a woman in her fifties or sixties who had recovered from COVID-19.

V usage is TRBV7-8 and J usage is TRBJ1-1; D call uncertain. Deletions cut 8 bases from V and 5 bases from J, with 15 bases between. This CDR3 spans 13 amino acids. Germline V gene data show CDR1 as SGHVS and CDR2 as FQNEAQ. CDR3 sequence: CASVGSAGTEAFF. CDR3 nucleotides: TGTGCCAGCGTTGGCTCAGCGGGAACTGAAGCTTTCTTT.

The CDR3 reads CASSLDTSGNEQYF. CDR3 in DNA: TGCGCCAGCAGCTTGGATACATCGGGAAACGAGCAGTACTTC. The chain joins TRBV5-1 to TRBJ2-7, with D tentatively TRBD2 (5 bases). Trimming removed 0 bases at V and 5 bases at J, with 12 bases between. The length of the CDR3 is 14 residues. The germline CDR1 and CDR2 sequences are SGHRS and YFSETQ. The variable domain in full, completed from reference TRBV5-1 and TRBJ2-7, reads KAGVTQTPRYLIKTRGQQVTLSCSPISGHRSVSWYQQTPGQGLQFLFEYFSETQRNKGNFPGRFSGRQFSNSRSEMNVSTLELGDSALYLCASSLDTSGNEQYFGPGTRLTVT.

In this sample, this clone turned up once. The genes are TRBV9 and TRBJ2-7; D may be TRBD1 (5 bases). CDR1 and CDR2 (germline): SGDLS, YYNGEE. The CDR3 runs to 16 residues. With 0 bases removed from V and 4 bases from J, the gap between germline ends came to 17 bases. The CDR3 DNA reads as TGTGCCAGCAGCGTAGGCGAGGACATCCGCTTATACGAGCAGTACTTC. Its translation: CASSVGEDIRLYEQYF.

V usage is TRBV28 and J usage is TRBJ2-7; D uncertain. Trimming shortened V by 8 bases and J by 3 bases, and 11 bases separated the two germline ends. This CDR3 has 12 residues. Germline CDR1 is MDHEN and CDR2 is SYDVKM. The CDR3 reads CASEGDGYEQYF. In DNA form, the CDR3 reads TGTGCCAGCGAAGGAGACGGCTACGAGCAGTACTTC.

The V and J genes are TRBV6-1 and TRBJ1-4; 8 nucleotides align to TRBD1. This CDR3 has 15 residues. The junction had 2 bases not matched to a gene; V was cut back by 1 base and J by 4 bases. In germline, CDR1 is MNHNS, CDR2 SASEGT. The DNA for the CDR3 is TGTGCCAGCAGTGAAGGGACAGGGTATAATGAAAAACTGTTTTTT. This encodes CASSEGTGYNEKLFF.

The chain joins TRBV4-1 to TRBJ2-7; D is ambiguous. CDR1 is MGHRA and CDR2 is YSYEKL in the germline V gene. V lost 0 bases and J lost 1, with 7 bases in between. The CDR3 is made up of 14 amino acids. The CDR3 loop is CASSQDNLSYEQYF. The CDR3 nucleotides are TGCGCCAGCAGCCAAGACAACTTATCCTACGAGCAGTACTTC.

The chain employs TRBV30 and TRBJ1-3; unclear D gene. Germline V CDR1 and CDR2: GTSNPN, SVGIG (reference sequence). CDR3 length equals 13 residues. The V end lost 5 bases, the J end lost 0 bases, and 8 bases lay between the germline ends. In nucleotides, the CDR3 is TGTGCCTGGGGGAGTCTCTCTGGAAACACCATATATTTT. Amino acids: CAWGSLSGNTIYF.

The chain is built from TRBV7-3 and TRBJ2-1; unclear D gene. Trimming removed 5 bases from V and 2 bases from J, with 10 bases in between. The CDR3 has 14 residues. Looked up from germline, CDR1 is SGHTA and CDR2 is FQGTGA. This CDR3 reads CASSPRGTYNEQFF. The CDR3 region has the DNA TGTGCCAGCAGCCCAAGAGGCACCTACAATGAGCAGTTCTTC.

The chain joins TRBV19 to TRBJ2-5, with D unresolved. This CDR3 is 15 amino acids long. Trimming removed 4 bases from V and 3 bases from J, with 15 bases in between. Germline V gene lookup returns CDR1 LNHDA and CDR2 SQIVND (reference sequence). The CDR3 DNA sequence: TGTGCCAGTAGTACAAACCACTTAGCAAAAGAGACCCAGTACTTC. Protein product: CASSTNHLAKETQYF.

The V gene is TRBV11-2, the J gene TRBJ1-4; the D is unclear. This CDR3 spans 15 amino acids. Germline CDR1 SGHAT, CDR2 FQNNGV. Trimming removed 4 bases at V and 8 bases at J, with 17 bases between. The CDR3 reads CASSSPTAGGEKLFF. DNA for the CDR3: TGTGCCAGCAGCTCCCCGACCGCGGGTGGCGAAAAACTGTTTTTT.

J is TRBJ1-1 and V is TRBV3-1 (or the pseudogene TRBV3-2), with TRBD1 matching 8 bases. The CDR3 loop spans 14 amino acids. Germline-derived CDR1 and CDR2 are LGHDT and YNNKEL (reference sequence). Unmatched junction bases numbered 1, after V lost 4 bases and J lost 0 bases. The CDR3 DNA reads as TGTGCCAGCAGCCGGACAGGGTTGAACACTGAAGCTTTCTTT. Its translation is CASSRTGLNTEAFF.

This clone came up once. CDR3 region: CASSIGKGGLFGGELFF. CDR3 in DNA: TGTGCCAGTAGTATTGGGAAAGGGGGCCTGTTTGGCGGGGAGCTGTTTTTT. The gene calls are TRBV19 and TRBJ2-2, with 7 bases fitting TRBD1. Germline CDR1 is LNHDA and CDR2 is SQIVND (reference sequence). After removal of 3 bases from V and 7 bases from J, the junction contained 14 bases not matched to a gene. The CDR3 contains 17 residues.

The chain joins TRBV28 to TRBJ2-1; TRBD1 might be the D (6 bases). This CDR3 is built from 12 residues. The germline V gene encodes CDR1 MDHEN and CDR2 SYDVKM. The V end was cut by 6 bases, the J end by 7 bases, with 10 bases between. CDR3 sequence: CASRPGTNEQFF. The CDR3 DNA reads as TGTGCCAGCAGGCCCGGGACAAATGAGCAGTTCTTC.

The rearrangement links TRBV5-8 to TRBJ2-7; D call uncertain. Looked up from germline, CDR1 is SGHTS and CDR2 is YDEGEE. Trimming pared 3 bases from V and 6 bases from J, leaving 7 bases between. The CDR3 consists of 11 residues. CDR3 sequence reads: CASSSSLEQYF. In DNA, the CDR3 is TGTGCCAGCAGCTCCTCTCTCGAGCAGTACTTC.

V gene TRBV28 combines with J gene TRBJ1-3; 8 bases agree with TRBD1. The CDR3 is 17 residues long. Germline V CDR1 and CDR2: MDHEN, SYDVKM. Trimming at V came to 5 bases and at J to 4 bases, leaving 13 bases not matched to a gene. The CDR3, as DNA: TGTGCCAGCAGTCCTCCGCACAGGGGGATTATCGGAAACACCATATATTTT. Translating gives CASSPPHRGIIGNTIYF.

The rearrangement uses TRBV9 and TRBJ1-2; no reliable D call. With 3 bases removed from V and 3 bases from J, the gap between germline ends came to 12 bases. The CDR3 extends over 14 amino acids. From germline, CDR1 is SGDLS and CDR2 YYNGEE. This CDR3 is CASSGGFTHYGYTF. The CDR3 DNA is TGTGCCAGCAGCGGAGGGTTCACCCACTATGGCTACACCTTC.

The rearrangement joins TRBV2 to TRBJ2-3; 8 bases line up with TRBD2. From germline, CDR1 is SNHLY and CDR2 FYNNEI. The V gene end was trimmed by 3 bases and the J gene end by 1 base; junction bases not matched to a gene: 0. The length of the CDR3 is 14 residues. The CDR3 loop is CASSERGGTDTQYF. The CDR3 DNA reads as TGTGCCAGCAGTGAGCGGGGGGGCACAGATACGCAGTATTTT.

This chain connects TRBV5-6 to TRBJ2-7; D is unclear. The CDR3 contains 12 residues. The V end was cut by 4 bases, the J end by 7 bases, with 12 bases between. Germline CDR1 is SGHDT and CDR2 is YYEEEE. The CDR3 region is CASSLQRREQYF. DNA for the CDR3: TGTGCCAGCAGCCTCCAAAGGCGGGAGCAGTACTTC.

The chain has TRBV5-1 and TRBJ1-2, with D possibly TRBD1 on 6 matching bases. This CDR3 is built from 14 residues. The germline V gene has CDR1 SGHRS and CDR2 YFSETQ. V dropped 0 bases and J dropped 8 bases, with 14 bases sitting between them. This CDR3 reads CASSLEGHDRGYTF. The CDR3 nucleotides read TGCGCCAGCAGCTTGGAGGGACACGACCGAGGCTACACCTTC.